This T cell receptor (beta chain) was identified during a study of blood T cell repertoires in COVID-19. Study information: The study drew acute and convalescent COVID-19 samples from the United States, Italy and Spain. Sample material is recorded as cDNA or gDNA derived from T cells, B-cell-depleted T cells, or PBMCs.

This CDR3 comprises 17 residues. Germline assignment: CDR1 GTSNPN and CDR2 SVGIG (reference sequence). With V trimmed by 1 base and J by 4 bases, 10 bases remained unmatched. As processed by the authors: Reference gene primer amplification in the assay estimated nucleated cell counts. Using immunoSEQ multiplex PCR, the repertoire was profiled, and TCRdb retains in-frame clones only, with some absent. V and J calls and clone size come straight from that table; D and trimming were deduced from the DNA. The sample holds under 200,000 clones, more than 85% seen once. The origin of this receptor is a middle-aged man with acute or convalescent COVID-19. This sequence joins TRBV30 and TRBJ2-5; 12 bases fit TRBD1. The source material was peripheral blood. CDR3 loop: CAWSAGTGGAGGETQYF. Written as DNA, the CDR3 is TGTGCCTGGAGTGCCGGGACAGGGGGCGCAGGAGGAGAGACCCAGTACTTC. The full variable domain, in which reference TRBV30 and TRBJ2-5 provide the parts outside the CDR3, is SQTIHQWPATLVQPVGSPLSLECTVEGTSNPNLYWYRQAAGRGLQLLFYSVGIGQISSEVPQNLSASRPQDRQFILSSKKLLLSDSGFYLCAWSAGTGGAGGETQYFGPGTRLLVL.